This is a list of T cell receptor beta chains from one sample in a study of cytomegalovirus exposure and HLA in healthy donors. The repertoire was sequenced with immunoSEQ multiplex PCR; TCRdb's copy has only in-frame clones and lacks some. The sample records tens of thousands of clones, 82% being singletons. The specimen sequenced was PBMCs. Receptor source: a man aged 45 to 65 in good health and CMV-seronegative. CDR3s include the opening cysteine and the closing phenylalanine or tryptophan. The order of the fields is clone size, D gene, V gene, J gene, CDR3 DNA, CDR3 protein. The D gene is left open where the match is weak. Clone size is shown for a subset of rows, as once, few, many or a class of expanded clone.

abundance: NA; d_gene: TRBD2; v_gene: TRBV27; j_gene: TRBJ2-7; CDR3nt: TGTGCCAGCAGTTCCCAGAGAGCGGGAGACGAGCAGTACTTC; CDR3aa: CASSSQRAGDEQYF
abundance: NA; d_gene: NA; v_gene: TRBV7-9; j_gene: TRBJ2-3; CDR3nt: TGTGCCAGCAGCTACGATGCCGGGGATACGCAGTATTTT; CDR3aa: CASSYDAGDTQYF
abundance: NA; d_gene: NA; v_gene: TRBV28; j_gene: TRBJ1-5; CDR3nt: TGTGCCAGCAGTTTACCCCCCTTCGGCCAGGGCTCTCAGCCCCAGCATTTT; CDR3aa: CASSLPPFGQGSQPQHF
abundance: NA; d_gene: NA; v_gene: TRBV19; j_gene: TRBJ2-1; CDR3nt: TGTGCCAGTAGTATAGGTAGCGGTTTCTACAATGAGCAGTTCTTC; CDR3aa: CASSIGSGFYNEQFF
abundance: few; d_gene: NA; v_gene: TRBV27; j_gene: TRBJ2-5; CDR3nt: TGTGCCAGCAGTTTATCTGTCGGGATCCAAGAGACCCAGTACTTC; CDR3aa: CASSLSVGIQETQYF
abundance: few; d_gene: NA; v_gene: TRBV6-1; j_gene: TRBJ1-5; CDR3nt: TGTGCCAGCACAGAGAACGTACAGTATCAGCCCCAGCATTTT; CDR3aa: CASTENVQYQPQHF
abundance: NA; d_gene: NA; v_gene: TRBV27; j_gene: TRBJ2-7; CDR3nt: TGTGCCAGCAAACCCACCGACTACTCCTACGAGCAGTACTTC; CDR3aa: CASKPTDYSYEQYF
abundance: NA; d_gene: TRBD2; v_gene: TRBV10-3; j_gene: TRBJ2-7; CDR3nt: TGTGCCATCAGTGTCGGTGTGGGAGGGGACTACGAGCAGTACTTC; CDR3aa: CAISVGVGGDYEQYF
abundance: NA; d_gene: NA; v_gene: TRBV7-3; j_gene: TRBJ1-1; CDR3nt: TGTGCCAGCAGCGCCCCAGGCACTGAAGCTTTCTTT; CDR3aa: CASSAPGTEAFF
abundance: NA; d_gene: NA; v_gene: TRBV11-2; j_gene: TRBJ1-1; CDR3nt: TGTGCCAGCAGCTTAACGGGAGGGGCCACCACTGAAGCTTTCTTT; CDR3aa: CASSLTGGATTEAFF
abundance: NA; d_gene: NA; v_gene: TRBV6-1; j_gene: TRBJ2-1; CDR3nt: TGTGCCAGCAGTGAAGTACAGGATGAAAATGAGCAGTTCTTC; CDR3aa: CASSEVQDENEQFF
abundance: NA; d_gene: NA; v_gene: TRBV5-1; j_gene: TRBJ1-5; CDR3nt: TGCGCCAGCAGCACCGGGACACCGAATCAGCCCCAGCATTTT; CDR3aa: CASSTGTPNQPQHF
abundance: NA; d_gene: TRBD1; v_gene: TRBV5-8; j_gene: TRBJ1-2; CDR3nt: TGTGCCAGCAGCATTGAACAGGGGTCATATGATGGCCACACCTTC; CDR3aa: CASSIEQGSYDGHTF
abundance: NA; d_gene: NA; v_gene: TRBV27; j_gene: TRBJ2-1; CDR3nt: TGTGCCAGCACGTCTCTTAGCTCCTACAATGAGCAGTTCTTC; CDR3aa: CASTSLSSYNEQFF
abundance: NA; d_gene: TRBD2; v_gene: TRBV29-1; j_gene: TRBJ2-2; CDR3nt: TGCAGCGTTGCCGGGACTAGCGCCGACACCGGGGAGCTGTTTTTT; CDR3aa: CSVAGTSADTGELFF
abundance: NA; d_gene: NA; v_gene: TRBV5-4; j_gene: TRBJ2-1; CDR3nt: TGTGCCAGCAGCTTGGCCGCGGTCAATGAGCAGTTCTTC; CDR3aa: CASSLAAVNEQFF
abundance: NA; d_gene: TRBD2; v_gene: TRBV18; j_gene: TRBJ2-3; CDR3nt: TGTGCCAGCTCACCTGGGACTAGCGGGAGCGGCACAGATACGCAGTATTTT; CDR3aa: CASSPGTSGSGTDTQYF
abundance: NA; d_gene: NA; v_gene: TRBV5-1; j_gene: TRBJ2-7; CDR3nt: TGCGCCAGCAGCTACGGGGACACAAGAAGCTCCTACGAGCAGTACTTC; CDR3aa: CASSYGDTRSSYEQYF
abundance: NA; d_gene: NA; v_gene: TRBV25-1; j_gene: TRBJ2-1; CDR3nt: TGTGCCAGCAGTGATCCAAGGCGGGGTGACTACAATGAGCAGTTCTTC; CDR3aa: CASSDPRRGDYNEQFF
abundance: NA; d_gene: NA; v_gene: TRBV7-9; j_gene: TRBJ2-1; CDR3nt: TGTGCCAGCATCGGTAGCGCCTACAATGAGCAGTTCTTC; CDR3aa: CASIGSAYNEQFF
abundance: NA; d_gene: NA; v_gene: TRBV21-1; j_gene: TRBJ1-1; CDR3nt: TGTGCCAGCAGCCCCGCCGTCGGGTTGAACACTGAAGCTTTCTTT; CDR3aa: CASSPAVGLNTEAFF
abundance: NA; d_gene: NA; v_gene: TRBV14; j_gene: TRBJ2-2; CDR3nt: TGTGCCAGCAGCCAACAGGGGACCACCGGGGAGCTGTTTTTT; CDR3aa: CASSQQGTTGELFF
abundance: NA; d_gene: NA; v_gene: TRBV19; j_gene: TRBJ1-2; CDR3nt: TGTGCCAGTAGATTGGATCGCGGCGGGGGCTACACCTTC; CDR3aa: CASRLDRGGGYTF
abundance: NA; d_gene: NA; v_gene: TRBV27; j_gene: TRBJ2-1; CDR3nt: TGTGCCAGCAGTTTATCCTCACCGGGGATTTCAAGTAATGAGCAGTTCTTC; CDR3aa: CASSLSSPGISSNEQFF
abundance: few; d_gene: TRBD1; v_gene: TRBV28; j_gene: TRBJ2-2; CDR3nt: TGTGCCAGCAGTTCCGGGACAGGGCACACCGGGGAGCTGTTTTTT; CDR3aa: CASSSGTGHTGELFF
abundance: NA; d_gene: TRBD1; v_gene: TRBV19; j_gene: TRBJ2-1; CDR3nt: TGTGCCAGTAACCCGACAGGGGGCAATGAGCAGTTCTTC; CDR3aa: CASNPTGGNEQFF
abundance: NA; d_gene: NA; v_gene: TRBV21-1; j_gene: TRBJ2-2; CDR3nt: TGTGCCAGCAGCAATGTAGCGGGAGGGCCCACCGGGGAGCTGTTTTTT; CDR3aa: CASSNVAGGPTGELFF
abundance: NA; d_gene: TRBD2; v_gene: TRBV5-4; j_gene: TRBJ2-7; CDR3nt: TGTGCCAGCAGCACAATAGCGGGAGGAGACGAGCAGTACTTC; CDR3aa: CASSTIAGGDEQYF
abundance: NA; d_gene: NA; v_gene: TRBV6-4; j_gene: TRBJ1-2; CDR3nt: TGTGCCAGCAGTGCTGAGGAGGGTGGCTATGGCTACACCTTC; CDR3aa: CASSAEEGGYGYTF
abundance: NA; d_gene: TRBD2; v_gene: TRBV27; j_gene: TRBJ2-5; CDR3nt: TGTGCCAGCAGTTTAGGACTAGCGGTGGGACAAGAGACCCAGTACTTC; CDR3aa: CASSLGLAVGQETQYF
abundance: once; d_gene: NA; v_gene: TRBV7-2; j_gene: TRBJ2-3; CDR3nt: TGTGCCAGCAGCTACTTAGGGGGCACAGATACGCAGTATTTT; CDR3aa: CASSYLGGTDTQYF
abundance: NA; d_gene: NA; v_gene: TRBV11-2; j_gene: TRBJ1-4; CDR3nt: TGTGCCAGCAGCCACTTACAGACCTCTGATGAAAAACTGTTTTTT; CDR3aa: CASSHLQTSDEKLFF
abundance: once; d_gene: TRBD2; v_gene: TRBV7-3; j_gene: TRBJ2-1; CDR3nt: TGTGCCAGCACCGGACTAGCGGGACATGAGCAGTTCTTC; CDR3aa: CASTGLAGHEQFF
abundance: NA; d_gene: TRBD1; v_gene: TRBV10-3; j_gene: TRBJ1-2; CDR3nt: TGTGCCATCAGTGAGTCGACGCCGGGACAGGGGCATGGCTACACCTTC; CDR3aa: CAISESTPGQGHGYTF
abundance: NA; d_gene: NA; v_gene: TRBV11-2; j_gene: TRBJ2-1; CDR3nt: TGTGCCAGCAGCTTAGAGTTCGGGGGTGAGCAGTTCTTC; CDR3aa: CASSLEFGGEQFF
abundance: NA; d_gene: TRBD1; v_gene: TRBV7-6; j_gene: TRBJ2-7; CDR3nt: TGTGCCAGCAGCTTTCACGCCGGGACAGGGGTCCACGAGCAGTACTTC; CDR3aa: CASSFHAGTGVHEQYF
abundance: NA; d_gene: NA; v_gene: TRBV5-1; j_gene: TRBJ1-2; CDR3nt: TGCGCCAGCAGCCCCTCGGTCGGGGGTCCCGCTAACTATGGCTACACCTTC; CDR3aa: CASSPSVGGPANYGYTF
abundance: NA; d_gene: TRBD2; v_gene: TRBV19; j_gene: TRBJ2-7; CDR3nt: TGTGCCAGTAGTATGGGGACTAGCAAGGACTACGAGCAGTACTTC; CDR3aa: CASSMGTSKDYEQYF
abundance: NA; d_gene: TRBD2; v_gene: TRBV7-2; j_gene: TRBJ2-2; CDR3nt: TGTGCCAGCAGCCGGGGGGGCGGGACCGGGGAGCTGTTTTTT; CDR3aa: CASSRGGGTGELFF
abundance: NA; d_gene: TRBD2; v_gene: TRBV18; j_gene: TRBJ2-7; CDR3nt: TGTGCCAGCTCACCAGGACTAGCGGGAATGTACGAGCAGTACTTC; CDR3aa: CASSPGLAGMYEQYF
abundance: NA; d_gene: NA; v_gene: TRBV5-1; j_gene: TRBJ1-2; CDR3nt: TGCGCCAGCACGTGGGGGCCCGTATCAGTCGCCACCTTC; CDR3aa: CASTWGPVSVATF
abundance: NA; d_gene: TRBD1; v_gene: TRBV25-1; j_gene: TRBJ2-7; CDR3nt: TGTGCCAGCAGTGAAAGGGGGCGAGGTTACGAGCAGTACTTC; CDR3aa: CASSERGRGYEQYF
abundance: once; d_gene: TRBD1; v_gene: TRBV29-1; j_gene: TRBJ1-6; CDR3nt: TGCAGCGTTGTAGAGGGGGCCCATAATTCACCCCTCCACTTT; CDR3aa: CSVVEGAHNSPLHF
abundance: NA; d_gene: NA; v_gene: TRBV6-1; j_gene: TRBJ1-1; CDR3nt: TGTGCCAGCAGTGAAGAAGGGGCCACTGAAGCTTTCTTT; CDR3aa: CASSEEGATEAFF
abundance: NA; d_gene: NA; v_gene: TRBV6-5; j_gene: TRBJ2-2; CDR3nt: TGTGCCAGCAGTTACCTACCTTCCGGGGAGCTGTTTTTT; CDR3aa: CASSYLPSGELFF
abundance: once; d_gene: NA; v_gene: TRBV4-1; j_gene: TRBJ2-4; CDR3nt: TGCGCCAGCAGCCAAGATAGACGGCCTGAGATGGGACTAGCCAAAAACATTCAGTACTTC; CDR3aa: CASSQDRRPEMGLAKNIQYF
abundance: NA; d_gene: NA; v_gene: TRBV5-1; j_gene: TRBJ1-3; CDR3nt: TGCGCCAGCAGCTCCGGACAGTCCTCTGGAAACACCATATATTTT; CDR3aa: CASSSGQSSGNTIYF
abundance: NA; d_gene: NA; v_gene: TRBV5-1; j_gene: TRBJ2-3; CDR3nt: TGCGCCAGCAGCTTGACAGGGAGCACAGATACGCAGTATTTT; CDR3aa: CASSLTGSTDTQYF
abundance: NA; d_gene: NA; v_gene: TRBV6-5; j_gene: TRBJ2-1; CDR3nt: TGTGCCAGCAGTTACTCGCGAGGGCCGGACAATGAGCAGTTCTTC; CDR3aa: CASSYSRGPDNEQFF
abundance: NA; d_gene: NA; v_gene: TRBV4-1; j_gene: TRBJ2-6; CDR3nt: TGCGCCAGCAGCCACCGTGGCGGGGCCAACGTCCTGACTTTC; CDR3aa: CASSHRGGANVLTF
abundance: NA; d_gene: NA; v_gene: TRBV7-9; j_gene: TRBJ2-1; CDR3nt: TGTGCCAGCAGCTTAGACGGTAGCCACAATGAGCAGTTCTTC; CDR3aa: CASSLDGSHNEQFF
abundance: NA; d_gene: TRBD1; v_gene: TRBV5-1; j_gene: TRBJ1-1; CDR3nt: TGCGCCAGCGGGACAGGGGGCATTGAAGCTTTCTTT; CDR3aa: CASGTGGIEAFF
abundance: NA; d_gene: TRBD1; v_gene: TRBV13; j_gene: TRBJ2-7; CDR3nt: TGTGCCAGCAGCAGTGGACAGGGGGGCTACGAGCAGTACTTC; CDR3aa: CASSSGQGGYEQYF
abundance: NA; d_gene: TRBD2; v_gene: TRBV6-6; j_gene: TRBJ2-2; CDR3nt: TGTGCCAGCAGACGATCTAGCGGAGTGAACACCGGGGAGCTGTTTTTT; CDR3aa: CASRRSSGVNTGELFF
abundance: NA; d_gene: TRBD1; v_gene: TRBV7-6; j_gene: TRBJ2-7; CDR3nt: TGTGCCAGCAGACCCGGACAGGGCCCCTCCTACGAGCAGTACTTC; CDR3aa: CASRPGQGPSYEQYF
abundance: NA; d_gene: TRBD2; v_gene: TRBV2; j_gene: TRBJ2-3; CDR3nt: TGTGCCAGCAGAGCTAGCGGGGTGGTAGGATTAGGGCAGTATTTT; CDR3aa: CASRASGVVGLGQYF
abundance: few; d_gene: TRBD2; v_gene: TRBV7-6; j_gene: TRBJ2-1; CDR3nt: TGTGCCAGCAGCTTAGTTGGCGGGAGGAACAATGAGCAGTTCTTC; CDR3aa: CASSLVGGRNNEQFF
abundance: NA; d_gene: NA; v_gene: TRBV27; j_gene: TRBJ2-7; CDR3nt: TGTGCCAGCAGTTATGAGGGAGGCGGGGACGAGCAGTACTTC; CDR3aa: CASSYEGGGDEQYF
abundance: few; d_gene: NA; v_gene: TRBV4-3; j_gene: TRBJ2-3; CDR3nt: TGCGCCAGCAGCCAAGATTGGGGCCCTAGCACAGATACGCAGTATTTT; CDR3aa: CASSQDWGPSTDTQYF
abundance: NA; d_gene: NA; v_gene: TRBV7-9; j_gene: TRBJ2-4; CDR3nt: TGTGCCAGCAGATCCAGGGGGGTGGCAGAGATCTATAACAAAAACATTCAGTACTTC; CDR3aa: CASRSRGVAEIYNKNIQYF